The 15 T cell receptor beta chains in this list originate from one sample, sequenced in a study of shared clonotypes between healthy human individuals. Some clones are missing from TCRdb's copy, which holds only in-frame ones; the method was immunoSEQ multiplex PCR. The sample consists of hundreds of thousands of clones, roughly 70% of them appearing once. Sequencing was carried out using memory CD4+ T cells sorted from blood. Subset defined: CD45RA-negative fraction. The receptors stem from a man aged 25 to 45 in good health.

Here the CDR3 reads CASSMGQVSYEQYF. The CDR3 DNA follows: TGTGCCAGTAGTATGGGGCAGGTCTCCTACGAGCAGTACTTC. The chain couples TRBV19 to TRBJ2-7; D may be TRBD1 (5 bases). In germline, CDR1 is LNHDA, CDR2 SQIVND (reference sequence). Trimming cost V 3 bases and J 0 bases, with 9 bases left between them. The CDR3 is 14 residues long.

CDR3 region: CASSLDRGHYGYTF. DNA of the CDR3: TGTGCCAGCAGTTTGGACAGGGGGCACTATGGCTACACCTTC. The chain employs TRBV28 and TRBJ1-2, with TRBD1 identical over 11 bases. Germline CDR1 and CDR2: MDHEN and SYDVKM. J was trimmed by 3 bases and V by 3 bases; bases with no gene match: 0. The CDR3 runs 14 residues.

This clone was counted many times. The CDR3 DNA reads TGTGCCAGCAGCGTAGTTGGCAGCCGCTCGGACGAGCAGTACTTC. Translation: CASSVVGSRSDEQYF. The chain is built from TRBV9 and TRBJ2-7; D call uncertain. CDR1 and CDR2 from the germline V gene are SGDLS and YYNGEE. The CDR3 length is 15 residues. Trimming left V 0 bases short and J 5 bases short, with 15 bases between.

This clone has a handful of counts. The gene calls are TRBV11-2 and TRBJ2-1; TRBD2 matches 10 bases. CDR1 is SGHAT and CDR2 is FQNNGV in the germline V gene. The CDR3 contains 15 residues. The V segment lost 5 bases and the J segment 9 bases; nucleotides outside the gene matches: 10. CDR3 nucleotides: TGTGCCAGCAGCCCCGGGAGCGGGAGGGCGAGTGAGCAGTTCTTC. Amino acids: CASSPGSGRASEQFF.

This clone showed up just once. The rearrangement uses TRBV27 and TRBJ1-4; D gene ambiguous. CDR1 is MNHEY and CDR2 is SMNVEV in the germline V gene (reference sequence). V dropped 0 bases and J dropped 6 bases, with 20 bases sitting between them. The CDR3 contains 18 residues. The CDR3 loop is CASSLSRTNTGWDEKLFF. In DNA, the CDR3 is TGTGCCAGCAGTTTATCGCGGACTAACACGGGGTGGGATGAAAAACTGTTTTTT.

The chain couples TRBV5-1 to TRBJ2-1, with D perhaps matching TRBD2 (6 bases). CDR1 and CDR2 from the germline V gene are SGHRS and YFSETQ. V was clipped by 7 bases and J by 5 bases, with 16 bases between them. CDR3 size: 14 residues. The CDR3 reads CASHPGDLNNEQFF. As DNA, the CDR3 is TGCGCCAGCCACCCGGGGGACCTTAACAATGAGCAGTTCTTC.

This rearrangement joins TRBV10-3 to TRBJ1-4, with D maybe TRBD1 (5 bases). Trimming shortened V by 7 bases and J by 8 bases, and 14 bases separated the two germline ends. CDR3 length: 13 residues. Germline CDR1 reads ENHRY; CDR2 reads SYGVKD. The CDR3 here is CAINAGRGEKLFF. CDR3 sequence (DNA): TGTGCCATCAACGCAGGACGGGGGGAAAAACTGTTTTTT.

The chain recombines TRBV5-1 with TRBJ2-3; no reliable D call. The length of the CDR3 is 15 residues. V was clipped by 1 base and J by 3 bases, with 12 bases between them. Germline V CDR1 and CDR2: SGHRS, YFSETQ. The CDR3 loop reads CASSLMDRLTDTQYF. DNA of the CDR3: TGCGCCAGCAGCTTGATGGACCGACTTACAGATACGCAGTATTTT.

The chain uses TRBV7-9 and TRBJ2-2, with a weak D call TRBD2 (6 bases). V lost 3 bases and J lost 5, with 13 bases in between. The germline V gene encodes CDR1 SEHNR and CDR2 FQNEAQ (reference sequence). The CDR3 is 15 amino acids. The CDR3 loop reads CASSFGGFPTGELFF. The CDR3 DNA is TGTGCCAGCAGCTTTGGGGGGTTTCCGACCGGGGAGCTGTTTTTT. Filled out from reference TRBV7-9 and TRBJ2-2, the complete variable domain reads DTGVSQNPRHKITKRGQNVTFRCDPISEHNRLYWYRQTLGQGPEFLTYFQNEAQLEKSRLLSDRFSAERPKGSFSTLEIQRTEQGDSAMYLCASSFGGFPTGELFFGEGSRLTVL.

This clone has just one count. The chain employs TRBV5-1 and TRBJ2-5; no clear D. This CDR3 comprises 12 residues. Trimming cost V 5 bases and J 3 bases, with 8 bases left between them. The V gene's germline CDR1 is SGHRS and CDR2 YFSETQ. The CDR3 spells CASSLTEETQYF. CDR3 DNA sequence: TGCGCCAGCAGTTTGACCGAAGAGACCCAGTACTTC.

The chain carries TRBV7-8 and TRBJ2-1; D unresolved. This CDR3 spans 12 amino acids. The germline V and J ends were trimmed by 5 bases and 7 bases, with 9 bases remaining between them. From germline, CDR1 is SGHVS and CDR2 FQNEAQ. Here the CDR3 DNA reads TGTGCCAGCAGCCAGCGCGTGAATGAGCAGTTCTTC. Encoded protein: CASSQRVNEQFF.

This clone showed up just a few times. The chain has TRBV6-4 and TRBJ1-5, with TRBD1 as a possible D gene (5 bases). The germline CDR1 and CDR2 sequences are MRHNA and SNTAGT. This CDR3 region has 13 residues. V shed 3 bases and J shed 7 bases, with 10 bases lying between them. In DNA, the CDR3 is TGTGCCAGCAGTGAGGGGGGTGGGCAGCCCCAGCATTTT. Amino acids: CASSEGGGQPQHF.

The chain recombines TRBV10-1 with TRBJ2-7; 11 nucleotides line up with TRBD2. The CDR3 extends over 14 amino acids. The V segment lost 4 bases and the J segment 9 bases; nucleotides outside the gene matches: 8. Germline lookup yields CDR1 WNHNN and CDR2 SYGVQD (reference sequence). The CDR3 here is CASSGRLAGSRQYF. The DNA for the CDR3 is TGCGCCAGCAGTGGGAGACTAGCGGGATCACGGCAGTACTTC.

The J gene is TRBJ2-2, the V gene TRBV7-9; D may correspond to TRBD1 or TRBD2 (5 bases each). Germline CDR1 SEHNR, CDR2 FQNEAQ (reference sequence). This CDR3 comprises 16 residues. V was cut by 4 bases and J by 5 bases, with 17 bases left in between. CDR3 DNA: TGTGCCAGCAGCTCATTTTCCGGGACGTATACCGGGGAGCTGTTTTTT. Translated: CASSSFSGTYTGELFF.

The chain uses TRBV15 and TRBJ2-6; 7 positions match TRBD1. The ends lost 4 bases at V and 0 bases at J; junction bases unmatched: 6. CDR1 is LNHNV and CDR2 is YYDKDF in the germline V gene (reference sequence). The CDR3 covers 17 residues. The DNA of the CDR3 is TGTGCCACCAGCAATGGGGACAGCTCCTCTGGGGCCAACGTCCTGACTTTC. Its translation is CATSNGDSSSGANVLTF.